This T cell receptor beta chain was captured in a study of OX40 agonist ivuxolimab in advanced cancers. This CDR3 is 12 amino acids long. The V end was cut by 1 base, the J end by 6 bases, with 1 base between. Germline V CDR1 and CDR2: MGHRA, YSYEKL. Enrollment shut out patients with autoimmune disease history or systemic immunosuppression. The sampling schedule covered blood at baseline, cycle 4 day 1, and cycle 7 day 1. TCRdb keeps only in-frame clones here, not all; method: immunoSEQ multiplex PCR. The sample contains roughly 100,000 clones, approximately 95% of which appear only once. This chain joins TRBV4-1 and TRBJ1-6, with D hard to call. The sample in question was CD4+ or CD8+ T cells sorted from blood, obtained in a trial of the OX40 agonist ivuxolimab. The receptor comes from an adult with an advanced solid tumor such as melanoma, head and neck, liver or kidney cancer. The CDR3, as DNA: TGCGCCAGCAGCCAAGCTAATTCACCCCTCCACTTT. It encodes CASSQANSPLHF.